This TCR beta chain was identified in a study of blood T cell repertoires in COVID-19. The wider study: Researchers got acute and convalescent COVID-19 samples from the United States, Italy and Spain. T cells, B-cell-depleted T cells, or PBMCs supplied cDNA or gDNA.

Trimming cost V 2 bases and J 0 bases, with 12 bases left between them. Germline lookup yields CDR1 SGHKS and CDR2 YYEKEE (reference sequence). This CDR3 comprises 16 residues. The authors' processing: Researchers report that nucleated cell counts were estimated from reference gene primer amplification. Libraries were prepared by immunoSEQ multiplex PCR; TCRdb keeps only in-frame clonotypes and omits some of them. That table supplies the V and J calls and clone size; D and trimming were determined from the DNA. The sample lists about 670,000 clones, 70% to 90% seen once, with under 0.3% in the top ten.

The source material was peripheral blood. The origin of this receptor is a woman aged 18-29 years with acute or convalescent COVID-19. The gene calls are TRBV5-5 and TRBJ2-1, with D possibly TRBD1 on 5 matching bases. CDR3 sequence reads: CASSFQGPSSYNEQFF. The CDR3 nucleotides read TGTGCCAGCAGCTTTCAGGGTCCGAGCTCCTACAATGAGCAGTTCTTC.